One and the same sample provided the 22 T cell receptor beta chains below, sequenced in a study of T cells in localized non-small cell lung cancer. Libraries were prepared by immunoSEQ multiplex PCR; TCRdb keeps only in-frame clonotypes and omits some of them. The profile shows 6,000 or so clones, 15% of them singletons. Specimen: normal lung tissue next to the tumor, collected before any cancer treatment. These receptors came from a male donor at least 60 years old with stage II squamous cell lung carcinoma.

CDR3 in amino acids: CASARGSPGYTF. CDR3 bases: TGTGCCAGCGCTAGGGGATCTCCTGGCTACACCTTC. The chain recombines TRBV6-8 with TRBJ1-2; tentative D call: TRBD1 (5 bases). With 8 bases removed from V and 7 bases from J, the gap between germline ends came to 14 bases. The CDR3 is 12 amino acids. Germline CDR1 reads MNHGY; CDR2 reads SAAAGT.

The chain carries TRBV19 and TRBJ2-7; TRBD2 matches at 11 bases. Looked up from germline, CDR1 is LNHDA and CDR2 is SQIVND (reference sequence). The CDR3 runs 15 residues. With 4 bases clipped from V and 1 base from J, the junction kept 3 bases outside the gene matches. The CDR3 protein is CASSRGTSGSYEQYF. DNA of the CDR3: TGTGCCAGTAGTAGAGGGACTAGCGGATCCTACGAGCAGTACTTC.

DNA for the CDR3: TGTGCCAGTAACAGGGGGCTGTACACTGAAGCTTTCTTT. Translation gives CASNRGLYTEAFF. The genes are TRBV2 and TRBJ1-1; 9 positions match TRBD1. V was pared by 9 bases and J by 3 bases, with 5 bases of the junction left unmatched. Germline V gives CDR1 SNHLY, CDR2 FYNNEI. There are 13 residues in the CDR3.

The rearrangement links TRBV18 to TRBJ1-6, with D uncertain. V lost 1 base and J 3 bases, leaving 10 bases between the germline ends. Germline-derived CDR1 and CDR2 are KGHSH and LQKENI. This CDR3 region has 16 residues. Here the CDR3 reads CASSPRSGVYNSPLHF. The CDR3 DNA reads TGTGCCAGCTCACCACGATCCGGGGTCTATAATTCACCCCTCCACTTT.

J is TRBJ2-6 and V is TRBV11-3; unclear D gene. CDR3 length: 14 amino acids. Germline CDR1 and CDR2: SGHNT and YENEEA. V lost 4 bases to trimming and J lost 4 bases, with 8 bases between them. CDR3 in amino acids: CASSSLRGANVLTF. CDR3 nucleotide sequence: TGTGCCAGCAGCTCGCTTAGAGGGGCCAACGTCCTGACTTTC.

V gene TRBV19 combines with J gene TRBJ1-5; D ambiguous. Germline CDR1 reads LNHDA; CDR2 reads SQIVND (reference sequence). The CDR3 is 14 amino acids. Trimming removed 1 base from V and 4 bases from J, with 8 bases in between. CDR3 coding DNA: TGTGCCAGTAGTATAGTAACAGCGAATCAGCCCCAGCATTTT. Translated, it gives CASSIVTANQPQHF.

The chain is built from TRBV11-3 and TRBJ2-5; D uncertain. The CDR3 length is 14 residues. CDR1 SGHNT and CDR2 YENEEA come from the germline V gene. Trimming removed 5 bases at V and 7 bases at J, with 17 bases between. CDR3 in amino acids: CASSQGLPVGTQYF. CDR3 nucleotide sequence: TGTGCCAGCAGCCAAGGGCTGCCCGTGGGGACCCAGTACTTC.

The chain has TRBV5-1 and TRBJ1-3, with D perhaps matching TRBD1 (6 bases). The CDR3 is made up of 14 amino acids. The germline V gene encodes CDR1 SGHRS and CDR2 YFSETQ. With 1 base removed from V and 1 base from J, the gap between germline ends came to 6 bases. The CDR3 bases are TGCGCCAGCAGCTTGACAGGGTCTGGAAACACCATATATTTT. This codes for CASSLTGSGNTIYF.

This clone was seen only a few times. The rearrangement joins TRBV6-7 to TRBJ1-4; D unclear. TRBV6-7 is identified as an open reading frame with a role that is uncertain. The V end was cut by 5 bases, the J end by 4 bases, with 14 bases between. CDR3 length equals 15 residues. CDR3 sequence (DNA): TGTGCCAGCAGTGGCGGACGGTCCCTTAATGAAAAACTGTTTTTT. It specifies CASSGGRSLNEKLFF.

This clone turned up a few times. The chain is built from TRBV28 and TRBJ2-7, with D perhaps TRBD2 (7 bases). V was pared by 5 bases and J by 3 bases, with 14 bases between. This CDR3 contains 14 residues. The germline CDR1 and CDR2 sequences are MDHEN and SYDVKM. CDR3 loop: CASSMGGLYYEQYF. In nucleotides, the CDR3 is TGTGCCAGCAGTATGGGGGGGCTCTACTACGAGCAGTACTTC. The full variable domain, with the rest looked up from reference TRBV28 and TRBJ2-7, is DVKVTQSSRYLVKRTGEKVFLECVQDMDHENMFWYRQDPGLGLRLIYFSYDVKMKEKGDIPEGYSVSREKKERFSLILESASTNQTSMYLCASSMGGLYYEQYFGPGTRLTVT.

This clone has more than one count but fewer than ten. This chain links TRBV6-8 with TRBJ2-5; D might be TRBD1 (5 bases). V dropped 0 bases and J dropped 5 bases, with 13 bases sitting between them. The CDR3 consists of 15 residues. Per germline, CDR1 MNHGY and CDR2 SAAAGT. The CDR3 loop reads CASSYSGRKEETQYF. The CDR3, as DNA: TGTGCCAGCAGTTACTCGGGGCGAAAGGAGGAGACCCAGTACTTC.

The CDR3 DNA sequence: TGTGCCAGCAGCCGGGGACAGGGACGAAATCAGCCCCAGCATTTT. This gives the protein CASSRGQGRNQPQHF. The chain employs TRBV28 and TRBJ1-5, with TRBD1 matching over 9 bases. CDR1 and CDR2 from the germline V gene are MDHEN and SYDVKM. This CDR3 contains 15 residues. Losses at the gene ends were 6 bases for V and 4 bases for J; bases not matched to a gene: 7.

This clone has more than one count but fewer than ten. This chain connects TRBV14 to TRBJ1-6; D is undetermined. The V end was cut by 4 bases, the J end by 7 bases, with 11 bases between. This CDR3 comprises 14 residues. The V gene's germline CDR1 is SGHDN and CDR2 FVKESK. The CDR3 loop is CASSLVGSNSPLHF. The CDR3 DNA sequence: TGTGCCAGCAGCCTCGTCGGCAGCAATTCACCCCTCCACTTT.

This chain joins TRBV19 and TRBJ2-5, with D maybe TRBD1 (5 bases). The CDR3 runs 16 residues. V lost 3 bases and J lost 1, with 15 bases in between. CDR1 is LNHDA and CDR2 is SQIVND in the germline V gene (reference sequence). CDR3 region: CASSIGGGRGQETQYF. The CDR3 DNA reads as TGTGCCAGTAGTATCGGCGGCGGAAGGGGCCAAGAGACCCAGTACTTC.

In its sample, this clone was seen a few times. V and J are TRBV6-8 and TRBJ1-1, with a tentative D call TRBD1 (5 bases). With 2 bases removed from V and 8 bases from J, the gap between germline ends came to 9 bases. This CDR3 has 12 residues. Germline assignment: CDR1 MNHGY and CDR2 SAAAGT. The CDR3 sequence is CASSYGGGEAFF. The CDR3 coding sequence is TGTGCCAGCAGTTACGGGGGAGGGGAAGCTTTCTTT.

In this sample, this clone is medium-sized. V usage is TRBV10-3 and J usage is TRBJ1-6, with 9 bases fitting TRBD1. Germline trimming cut 2 bases from V and 10 bases from J; bases unmatched to any gene: 6. The germline gives CDR1 ENHRY, CDR2 SYGVKD. CDR3 size: 15 residues. The CDR3 loop reads CAISEGTGINSPLHF. The CDR3 bases are TGTGCCATCAGTGAGGGGACAGGGATTAACTCACCCCTCCACTTT.

This clone appeared a few times. The rearrangement joins TRBV11-3 to TRBJ1-1; D call uncertain. Germline V gene lookup returns CDR1 SGHNT and CDR2 YENEEA. The CDR3 sequence is 14 residues long. V gave up 5 bases and J gave up 1 base, with 11 bases separating them. For the CDR3, the DNA is TGTGCCAGCAGCATAACGAACAGGAACACTGAAGCTTTCTTT. As protein: CASSITNRNTEAFF.

V is TRBV23-1 and J is TRBJ1-4, with D unresolved. TRBV23-1 has ORF status, its function being uncertain. The CDR3 length is 17 residues. V lost 0 bases, J lost 7 bases, and 18 bases lay in between. The CDR3 DNA reads as TGCGCCAGCAGTCAATCGGAAGAAGGTCGGTTCCGTGAAAAACTGTTTTTT. Translating it yields CASSQSEEGRFREKLFF.

The V call is TRBV11-3, the J call TRBJ2-4; no reliable D call. The CDR3 is made up of 16 amino acids. In germline, CDR1 is SGHNT, CDR2 YENEEA. Trimming took off 1 base at V and 0 bases at J, with 10 bases between the two ends. In nucleotides, the CDR3 is TGTGCCAGCAGCTTAGGTGGAAACCTAGCCAAAAACATTCAGTACTTC. Its protein product is CASSLGGNLAKNIQYF.

This clone showed up just a few times. The chain is built from TRBV14 and TRBJ2-1, with TRBD2 matching 11 bases. CDR1 is SGHDN, CDR2 FVKESK, per germline. This CDR3 has 15 amino acids. The V gene end was trimmed by 4 bases and the J gene end by 5 bases; junction bases not matched to a gene: 4. DNA of the CDR3: TGTGCCAGCAGCCGCGGGACTAGCGGAAACAATGAGCAGTTCTTC. Protein sequence: CASSRGTSGNNEQFF.

This clone was picked up a small number of times. The CDR3 DNA is TGTGCCAGCAAATCGGACGGAACTCACAATGAGCAGTTCTTC. Its protein product is CASKSDGTHNEQFF. V usage is TRBV11-3 and J usage is TRBJ2-1; D unresolved. This CDR3 has 14 amino acids. The V gene's germline CDR1 is SGHNT and CDR2 YENEEA. The V gene lost 7 bases and the J gene lost 5 bases, with 15 bases spanning the gap. The whole variable domain, filled in from reference TRBV11-3 and TRBJ2-1, reads EAGVVQSPRYKIIEKKQPVAFWCNPISGHNTLYWYLQNLGQGPELLIRYENEEAVDDSQLPKDRFSAERLKGVDSTLKIQPAELGDSAVYLCASKSDGTHNEQFFGPGTRLTVL.

V usage is TRBV2 and J usage is TRBJ2-7; D is perhaps TRBD1 (5 bases). CDR1 SNHLY and CDR2 FYNNEI come from the germline V gene. There are 14 residues in the CDR3. V was clipped by 6 bases and J by 0 bases, with 12 bases between them. The CDR3 here is CASRLTAPSYEQYF. CDR3 DNA sequence: TGTGCCAGCAGGCTGACAGCCCCCTCCTACGAGCAGTACTTC.